The next 32 T cell receptor beta chains were all read from a single sample in a study of blood T cell repertoires in COVID-19. Method: immunoSEQ multiplex PCR; TCRdb's copy keeps in-frame clones and lacks some. The profile shows tens of thousands of clones, roughly 74% of them singletons. Sample: peripheral blood. The receptors were gathered from a man aged 65 to 85 with COVID-19, enrolled during active disease.

The chain links TRBV14 to TRBJ1-2, with a weak D call TRBD1 (5 bases). V lost 1 base and J 3 bases, leaving 6 bases between the germline ends. Germline values: CDR1 SGHDN, CDR2 FVKESK. There are 13 residues in the CDR3. CDR3 sequence reads: CASSQGQHYGYTF. The DNA for the CDR3 is TGTGCCAGCAGCCAAGGACAGCACTATGGCTACACCTTC.

This chain uses TRBV6-1 with TRBJ2-7; D may be TRBD1 (6 bases). Germline assignment: CDR1 MNHNS and CDR2 SASEGT. This CDR3 contains 14 residues. The V gene lost 4 bases and the J gene lost 0 bases, with 10 bases spanning the gap. Written as DNA, the CDR3 is TGTGCCAGCAGTGCTACACAGGGCTCCTACGAGCAGTACTTC. As protein: CASSATQGSYEQYF.

There are a few counts of this clone. CDR3 residues: CASSSGTNSYQPQHF. CDR3 nucleotide sequence: TGTGCCAGCAGCTCCGGGACAAATTCTTATCAGCCCCAGCATTTT. The chain links TRBV11-2 to TRBJ1-5; D may be TRBD1 (6 bases). Germline V CDR1 and CDR2: SGHAT, FQNNGV. The CDR3 sequence is 15 residues long. V lost 4 bases to trimming and J lost 5 bases, with 15 bases between them. Based on the CDR3 plus reference TRBV11-2 and TRBJ1-5, the full variable domain is EAGVAQSPRYKIIEKRQSVAFWCNPISGHATLYWYQQILGQGPKLLIQFQNNGVVDDSQLPKDRFSAERLKGVDSTLKIQPAKLEDSAVYLCASSSGTNSYQPQHFGDGTRLSIL.

The table lists this clone with a count of one. The chain is built from TRBV12-5 and TRBJ1-2, with a possible D match to TRBD1 (5 bases). V was shortened by 6 bases and J by 4 bases, with 9 bases between the two germline ends. CDR1 is LGHNT, CDR2 FRNRAP, per germline. The CDR3 length is 12 residues. This CDR3 is CASGPGGYGYTF. The CDR3 DNA follows: TGTGCTAGTGGCCCCGGGGGCTATGGCTACACCTTC.

In this sample, this clone turned up a few times. The chain is built from TRBV3-1 (or the pseudogene TRBV3-2) and TRBJ1-5; tentatively, D is TRBD1 (5 bases). There are 16 residues in the CDR3. The V and J ends lost 1 base and 2 bases respectively, with 12 bases between them. The germline gives CDR1 LGHDT, CDR2 YNNKEL (reference sequence). CDR3: CASSQGSSGGNQPQHF. Written as DNA, the CDR3 is TGTGCCAGCAGCCAAGGATCATCGGGGGGCAATCAGCCCCAGCATTTT.

The chain couples TRBV21-1 to TRBJ1-2; no check of the table's D call, TRBD1, against the DNA was made. TRBV21-1 is an annotated pseudogene. This CDR3 is built from 14 residues. The chain's CDR3 is CASAAGGQGNGYTF. In DNA, the CDR3 is TGTGCCAGTGCTGCGGGGGGACAGGGGAATGGCTACACCTTC.

This clone was observed once. V and J are TRBV15 and TRBJ1-4, with no clear D. Trimming shortened V by 5 bases and J by 3 bases, and 7 bases separated the two germline ends. Looked up from germline, CDR1 is LNHNV and CDR2 is YYDKDF (reference sequence). The length of the CDR3 is 13 residues. The CDR3 sequence is CATSSGSNEKLFF. CDR3 nucleotides: TGTGCCACCAGCTCGGGGTCTAATGAAAAACTGTTTTTT.

V gene TRBV28 combines with J gene TRBJ2-7; TRBD1 might be the D (6 bases). Trimming pared 2 bases from V and 6 bases from J, leaving 20 bases between. The CDR3 totals 16 residues. Germline CDR1 reads MDHEN; CDR2 reads SYDVKM. CDR3: CASSLSWPGRGGEQYF. DNA of the CDR3: TGTGCCAGCAGTTTAAGCTGGCCTGGTCGAGGGGGCGAGCAGTACTTC.

This rearrangement joins TRBV7-6 to TRBJ2-1; D unclear. CDR3 length equals 15 residues. V was cut by 1 base and J by 5 bases, with 12 bases left in between. Per the germline V gene, CDR1 is SGHVS and CDR2 is FNYEAQ. The CDR3 nucleotides read TGTGCCAGCAGCTTAGGCCGGCGGCCTCACAATGAGCAGTTCTTC. This translates into CASSLGRRPHNEQFF.

The chain employs TRBV7-2 and TRBJ2-3, with D uncertain. This CDR3 spans 13 amino acids. Trimming took 4 bases from V and 2 from J, leaving 7 bases between them. Germline V gene data show CDR1 as SGHTA and CDR2 as FQGNSA. The CDR3 spells CASSSQNTDTQYF. CDR3 in DNA: TGTGCCAGCAGCTCACAAAACACAGATACGCAGTATTTT.

The chain has TRBV5-4 and TRBJ2-5; 7 positions agree with TRBD1. V dropped 4 bases and J dropped 5; count of bases not matched to a gene: 2. The CDR3 is 12 residues long. Germline V lookup: CDR1 SGHNT, CDR2 YYREEE (reference sequence). CDR3 in DNA: TGTGCCAGCAGCGACAGGGACGAGACCCAGTACTTC. This encodes CASSDRDETQYF.

This chain joins TRBV6-2 or TRBV6-3 and TRBJ1-2, with D unclear. CDR1 and CDR2 from the germline V gene are MNHEY and SVGEGT. The CDR3 is 13 residues long. V lost 0 bases to trimming and J lost 2 bases, with 4 bases between them. The CDR3 coding sequence is TGTGCCAGCAGTTACTCCGGGAACTATGGCTACACCTTC. It encodes CASSYSGNYGYTF.

The rearrangement joins TRBV18 to TRBJ2-3; 11 bases map to TRBD2. The CDR3 is made up of 15 amino acids. V dropped 4 bases and J dropped 4; count of bases not matched to a gene: 4. From germline, CDR1 is KGHSH and CDR2 LQKENI. The CDR3 DNA reads TGTGCCAGCTCACTTAATAGCGGGAGGGCAGATACGCAGTATTTT. Translated: CASSLNSGRADTQYF.

The chain links TRBV11-1 to TRBJ2-4, with a possible D match to TRBD1 (6 bases). Germline CDR1 SGHAT, CDR2 FQDESV (reference sequence). The length of the CDR3 is 15 residues. The V gene lost 5 bases and the J gene lost 5 bases, with 16 bases spanning the gap. The CDR3 reads CASSHPSKGENIQYF. The CDR3 region has the DNA TGTGCCAGCAGCCACCCTTCTAAGGGGGAAAACATTCAGTACTTC.

This sequence joins TRBV7-3 and TRBJ2-3; 7 bases line up with TRBD1. CDR1 SGHTA and CDR2 FQGTGA come from the germline V gene. With 4 bases clipped from V and 0 bases from J, the junction kept 1 base outside the gene matches. This CDR3 contains 14 residues. In DNA form, the CDR3 reads TGTGCCAGCAGCTCGACAGGGAGCACAGATACGCAGTATTTT. Its protein is CASSSTGSTDTQYF. Supplemented by reference TRBV7-3 and TRBJ2-3, the full variable domain reads GAGVSQTPSNKVTEKGKYVELRCDPISGHTALYWYRQSLGQGPEFLIYFQGTGAADDSGLPNDRFFAVRPEGSVSTLKIQRTERGDSAVYLCASSSTGSTDTQYFGPGTRLTVL.

The chain has TRBV5-1 and TRBJ2-7; 10 positions match TRBD2. V gave up 5 bases and J gave up 0 bases; unmatched junction bases: 5. CDR3 length equals 15 residues. Per the germline V gene, CDR1 is SGHRS and CDR2 is YFSETQ. The CDR3 here is CASRPSGGPSYEQYF. CDR3 bases: TGCGCCAGCAGACCTAGCGGGGGACCCTCCTACGAGCAGTACTTC.

The chain employs TRBV6-5 and TRBJ2-4, with D tentatively TRBD1 (6 bases). CDR3 length: 15 residues. CDR1 MNHEY and CDR2 SVGAGI come from the germline V gene. Trimming removed 5 bases from V and 7 bases from J, with 18 bases in between. CDR3 sequence: CASSKQGNYANIQYF. CDR3 sequence (DNA): TGTGCCAGCAGTAAACAGGGAAATTACGCGAACATTCAGTACTTC.

This clone was seen a handful of times. V and J are TRBV30 and TRBJ2-2, with a possible D match to TRBD2 (6 bases). Germline V CDR1 and CDR2: GTSNPN, SVGIG (reference sequence). The V end was cut by 3 bases, the J end by 5 bases, with 19 bases between. This CDR3 contains 16 residues. The CDR3 DNA follows: TGTGCCTGGAGCGCGTTTGGGGGAGGAGGGACCGGGGAGCTGTTTTTT. Amino acids: CAWSAFGGGGTGELFF.

The gene calls are TRBV2 and TRBJ1-5; 7 bases map to TRBD1. Germline lookup yields CDR1 SNHLY and CDR2 FYNNEI. The length of the CDR3 is 14 residues. Trimming cost V 3 bases and J 2 bases; bases outside gene matches: 1. DNA of the CDR3: TGTGCCAGCAGTGAGGGGACAGGCAATCAGCCCCAGCATTTT. This sequence encodes CASSEGTGNQPQHF.

The chain uses TRBV2 and TRBJ2-7; weak D call: TRBD1 (6 bases). With 6 bases removed from V and 2 bases from J, the gap between germline ends came to 11 bases. The CDR3 totals 13 residues. Germline V lookup: CDR1 SNHLY, CDR2 FYNNEI. CDR3 sequence (DNA): TGTGCCAGCAGCCAGACAGGCGCCTACGAGCAGTACTTC. It translates to CASSQTGAYEQYF. The entire variable domain, with the rest obtained from reference TRBV2 and TRBJ2-7, is as follows: EPEVTQTPSHQVTQMGQEVILRCVPISNHLYFYWYRQILGQKVEFLVSFYNNEISEKSEIFDDQFSVERPDGSNFTLKIRSTKLEDSAMYFCASSQTGAYEQYFGPGTRLTVT.

The chain employs TRBV2 and TRBJ1-1; 7 bases fit TRBD1. Germline V gene data show CDR1 as SNHLY and CDR2 as FYNNEI. This CDR3 is built from 14 residues. V trimming: 4 bases; J trimming: 0 bases; junction bases outside the gene matches: 2. CDR3 protein: CASSADRMNTEAFF. The CDR3 coding sequence is TGTGCCAGCAGTGCGGACAGGATGAACACTGAAGCTTTCTTT. The entire variable domain, with the rest obtained from reference TRBV2 and TRBJ1-1, is as follows: EPEVTQTPSHQVTQMGQEVILRCVPISNHLYFYWYRQILGQKVEFLVSFYNNEISEKSEIFDDQFSVERPDGSNFTLKIRSTKLEDSAMYFCASSADRMNTEAFFGQGTRLTVV.

This clone was seen only a few times. The J gene is TRBJ2-3, the V gene TRBV3-1 (or the pseudogene TRBV3-2), with 14 nucleotides matching TRBD2. V gave up 0 bases and J gave up 4 bases; unmatched junction bases: 6. Per germline, CDR1 LGHDT and CDR2 YNNKEL (reference sequence). This CDR3 contains 18 residues. The CDR3 DNA is TGTGCCAGCAGCCAAGAGCGACTAGCGGGGGGGTGGTCAGATACGCAGTATTTT. Translation gives CASSQERLAGGWSDTQYF.

The chain employs TRBV7-3 and TRBJ2-1, with D perhaps matching TRBD1 (6 bases). CDR3 length equals 15 residues. The V end lost 2 bases, the J end lost 2 bases, and 10 bases lay between the germline ends. Germline CDR1 and CDR2: SGHTA and FQGTGA. The DNA for the CDR3 is TGTGCCAGCAGCTTAGACCAGGGGCCCTACAATGAGCAGTTCTTC. It codes for CASSLDQGPYNEQFF.

The V gene is TRBV7-9, the J gene TRBJ2-1; TRBD2 is a possible D gene (5 bases). The CDR3 is 11 residues long. The V and J ends lost 8 bases and 15 bases respectively, with 17 bases between them. Germline V CDR1 and CDR2: SEHNR, FQNEAQ (reference sequence). Here the CDR3 reads CASSPDFPRFF. In nucleotides, the CDR3 is TGTGCCAGCTCCCCGGACTTCCCCCGGTTCTTC.

This clone was observed a handful of times. The CDR3 sequence: CASSLEAGSYGYTF. For the CDR3, the DNA is TGTGCCAGCAGCTTGGAGGCAGGCTCTTATGGCTACACCTTC. The V call is TRBV5-6, the J call TRBJ1-2; the D is unclear. V lost 0 bases and J 5 bases, leaving 11 bases between the germline ends. CDR3 size: 14 residues. CDR1 SGHDT and CDR2 YYEEEE come from the germline V gene.

The chain couples TRBV3-1 (or the pseudogene TRBV3-2) to TRBJ2-1, with 10 bases lining up with TRBD2. The CDR3 contains 14 residues. Germline V gene lookup returns CDR1 LGHDT and CDR2 YNNKEL (reference sequence). V was pared by 4 bases and J by 7 bases, with 4 bases of the junction left unmatched. CDR3 sequence reads: CASSRAGGTNEQFF. The DNA for the CDR3 is TGTGCCAGCAGCCGAGCGGGGGGGACGAATGAGCAGTTCTTC.

This clone was seen more than once but under ten times. The chain joins TRBV5-5 to TRBJ1-2; D may be TRBD1 (5 bases). Germline V lookup: CDR1 SGHKS, CDR2 YYEKEE (reference sequence). The V end was cut by 4 bases, the J end by 8 bases, with 24 bases between. The CDR3 covers 16 residues. CDR3 amino acids: CASSPGRGGRARGYTF. Here the CDR3 DNA reads TGTGCCAGCAGCCCAGGGAGGGGAGGACGCGCTAGAGGCTACACCTTC. The variable domain in full, with the rest retrieved from reference TRBV5-5 and TRBJ1-2, is DAGVTQSPTHLIKTRGQQVTLRCSPISGHKSVSWYQQVLGQGPQFIFQYYEKEERGRGNFPDRFSARQFPNYSSELNVNALLLGDSALYLCASSPGRGGRARGYTFGSGTRLTVV.

The gene calls are TRBV6-4 and TRBJ2-5, with 8 bases lining up with TRBD1. The CDR3 has 16 residues. V lost 2 bases and J lost 3; bases outside the gene matches: 8. The germline CDR1 and CDR2 sequences are MRHNA and SNTAGT. The CDR3 sequence: CASSDETRDRKETQYF. DNA of the CDR3: TGTGCCAGCAGTGACGAAACCCGGGACAGGAAAGAGACCCAGTACTTC.

V gene TRBV7-3 combines with J gene TRBJ2-1, with 13 nucleotides matching TRBD2. Trimming cost V 4 bases and J 7 bases; bases outside gene matches: 7. From germline, CDR1 is SGHTA and CDR2 FQGTGA. The CDR3 is made up of 16 amino acids. The CDR3: CASSSFPGLAGNEQFF. DNA of the CDR3: TGTGCCAGCAGCTCCTTCCCGGGACTAGCGGGGAATGAGCAGTTCTTC.

V usage is TRBV4-2 and J usage is TRBJ1-2, with 10 bases identical to TRBD1. The CDR3 is made up of 17 amino acids. Germline V gives CDR1 LGHNA, CDR2 YNFKEQ. With 0 bases clipped from V and 7 bases from J, the junction kept 11 bases outside the gene matches. CDR3 amino acids: CASSQDIGTGVVGGYTF. In DNA, the CDR3 is TGTGCCAGCAGCCAAGATATAGGGACAGGGGTCGTTGGTGGCTACACCTTC.

V and J are TRBV6-4 and TRBJ2-1; D perhaps matches TRBD1 (6 bases). Germline V lookup: CDR1 MRHNA, CDR2 SNTAGT. There are 13 residues in the CDR3. V was shortened by 9 bases and J by 6 bases, with 15 bases between the two germline ends. Here the CDR3 reads CASAQDRFNEQFF. The CDR3 nucleotides read TGTGCCAGTGCTCAGGACAGATTCAATGAGCAGTTCTTC.

The chain employs TRBV23-1 and TRBJ1-5; a possible D gene is TRBD1 (5 bases). TRBV23-1 is assigned to the ORF class and has an uncertain function. V lost 3 bases, J lost 4 bases, and 37 bases lay in between. The CDR3 is made up of 23 amino acids. DNA for the CDR3: TGCGCCAGCAGTCATCTGGGTTTGGCTCCGCCCGGGCAGGGAAGGGTTCGGAATCAGCCCCAGCATTTT. Translation: CASSHLGLAPPGQGRVRNQPQHF.